This record concerns one TCR beta chain sequence. Its antigen remains unknown. From germline, CDR1 is SGHNT and CDR2 YYREEE (reference sequence). CDR3 length: 16 residues. V lost 3 bases and J lost 1, with 11 bases in between. Under the authors' procedure: ImmunoSEQ yielded junction-only sequences lacking quality scores, so filtering differed. Repertoires were generated with immunoSEQ multiplex PCR, while TCRdb's copy carries only in-frame clones and drops some. That table is the source of V, J and clone size, and D and trimming were worked out from the DNA. Of a few hundred thousand clones listed, approximately 97% are singletons. This sample is drawn from a study of shared clonotypes between healthy human individuals. Study-wide findings and caveats: Represented diversity, genetic and exposure-history alike, was limited by few donors. Clonotype sharing among donors, it was expected, would be affected by sequencing depth.

Memory CD4+ cells were the fraction left after CD45RA+ naive selection. The sequence derives from a woman in her twenties or thirties in good health. Sequences were obtained from naive CD4+ T cells sorted from blood. Subset meaning: CD45RA+ positively selected. The chain uses TRBV5-4 and TRBJ2-6, with D perhaps assigned TRBD1 or TRBD2 (5 bases each). This chain's CDR3 is CASSSGRESGANVLTF. In nucleotides, the CDR3 is TGTGCCAGCAGCTCGGGACGTGAGTCTGGGGCCAACGTCCTGACTTTC.